This T cell receptor (beta chain) emerged from a study of cytomegalovirus exposure and HLA in healthy donors. The CDR3 contains 14 residues. Per the germline V gene, CDR1 is SGHDT and CDR2 is YYEEEE. Regarding this clone: Antigen specificity is unknown.

General study points: HLA alleles showed associations with around 15,000 TCR beta sequences in a later analysis, at a 0.05 false discovery rate. Later analysis associated a missense DCLRE1C variant with TCR beta V- and J-gene trimming.

A multiplex PCR was run with 60 Vbeta primers and 13 Jbeta primers. In the original processing: The count from a later analysis was roughly 80 million unique TCR beta chains, 9 million to 12 million of them shared. Measured with immunoSEQ multiplex PCR; TCRdb has only the in-frame clones, and not every one. D and trimming come from the DNA, and the V and J calls and clone size come from that table. The sample holds around 130,000 clones, roughly four fifths seen once. Sequenced input: PBMCs. This sequence was found in a male donor in good health and CMV-seropositive. This chain uses TRBV5-6 with TRBJ2-5, with TRBD1 matching 11 bases. The J call is doubtful: the DNA matches TRBJ2-7 better. The CDR3 loop reads CASSWDRGNNEQYF. The CDR3, as DNA: TGTGCCAGCAGCTGGGACAGGGGGAACAACGAGCAGTACTTC.